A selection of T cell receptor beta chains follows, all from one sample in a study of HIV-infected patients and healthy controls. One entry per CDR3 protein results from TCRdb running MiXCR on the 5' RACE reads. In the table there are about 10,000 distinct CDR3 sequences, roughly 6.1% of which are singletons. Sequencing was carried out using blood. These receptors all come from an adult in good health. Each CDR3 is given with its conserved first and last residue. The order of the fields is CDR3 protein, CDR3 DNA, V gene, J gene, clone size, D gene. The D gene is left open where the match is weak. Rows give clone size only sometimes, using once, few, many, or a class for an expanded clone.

CDR3aa: CASSSMGTGGEKLFF; CDR3nt: TGTGCCAGCAGCTCAATGGGGACAGGGGGTGAAAAACTGTTTTTT; v_gene: TRBV11-2; j_gene: TRBJ1-4; abundance: medium-sized; d_gene: TRBD1
CDR3aa: CASSKYYSENQPQHF; CDR3nt: TGTGCCAGCAGCAAATATTACAGCGAGAATCAGCCCCAGCATTTT; v_gene: TRBV7-8; j_gene: TRBJ1-5; abundance: many; d_gene: NA
CDR3aa: CATGEGHHYEQYF; CDR3nt: TGTGCCACAGGAGAGGGACACCACTACGAGCAGTACTTC; v_gene: TRBV6-6; j_gene: TRBJ2-7; abundance: medium-sized; d_gene: NA
CDR3aa: CASSLTRSVYGYTF; CDR3nt: TGTGCCAGCAGTTTGACCAGGAGCGTCTATGGCTACACCTTC; v_gene: TRBV28; j_gene: TRBJ1-2; abundance: many; d_gene: NA
CDR3aa: CATSSAPRDNEQFF; CDR3nt: TGTGCCACCTCTAGCGCCCCGAGGGACAATGAGCAGTTCTTC; v_gene: TRBV10-3; j_gene: TRBJ2-1; abundance: many; d_gene: NA
CDR3aa: CASSHREKGGEKLFF; CDR3nt: TGTGCCAGCAGCCACAGGGAGAAAGGGGGTGAAAAACTGTTTTTT; v_gene: TRBV5-4; j_gene: TRBJ1-4; abundance: NA; d_gene: NA
CDR3aa: CASSWGASSYEQYF; CDR3nt: TGTGCCAGCAGTTGGGGCGCCAGCTCCTACGAGCAGTACTTC; v_gene: TRBV5-6; j_gene: TRBJ2-7; abundance: few; d_gene: NA
CDR3aa: CASSYRGEQYF; CDR3nt: TGTGCCAGCAGCTACCGAGGGGAGCAGTACTTC; v_gene: TRBV7-2; j_gene: TRBJ2-7; abundance: medium-sized; d_gene: NA
CDR3aa: CASSLWGYEGGRGNTIYF; CDR3nt: TGTGCCAGCAGCTTATGGGGTTACGAAGGGGGCCGCGGAAACACCATATATTTT; v_gene: TRBV7-9; j_gene: TRBJ1-3; abundance: medium-sized; d_gene: TRBD1
CDR3aa: CASSFRRTNEKLFF; CDR3nt: TGTGCCAGCAGCTTCAGGAGAACTAATGAAAAACTGTTTTTT; v_gene: TRBV5-6; j_gene: TRBJ1-4; abundance: NA; d_gene: NA
CDR3aa: CASSLAAADSGNTIYF; CDR3nt: TGCGCCAGCAGCTTGGCCGCTGCGGACTCTGGAAACACCATATATTTT; v_gene: TRBV5-1; j_gene: TRBJ1-3; abundance: many; d_gene: NA
CDR3aa: CATSRESAVFLAKNIQYF; CDR3nt: TGTGCCACCAGCAGAGAGTCTGCAGTTTTTTTAGCCAAAAACATTCAGTACTTC; v_gene: TRBV15; j_gene: TRBJ2-4; abundance: medium-sized; d_gene: NA
CDR3aa: CASSTVPQETQYF; CDR3nt: TGTGCCAGCAGCACTGTACCCCAAGAGACCCAGTACTTC; v_gene: TRBV5-6; j_gene: TRBJ2-5; abundance: medium-sized; d_gene: NA
CDR3aa: CASSLQGGDEKLFF; CDR3nt: TGTGCCAGCAGCTTGCAGGGTGGAGATGAAAAACTGTTTTTT; v_gene: TRBV7-2; j_gene: TRBJ1-4; abundance: medium-sized; d_gene: NA
CDR3aa: CASSDLTGPGYF; CDR3nt: TGCGCCAGCAGTGATCTTACAGGGCCGGGGTATTTT; v_gene: TRBV5-1; j_gene: TRBJ2-3; abundance: medium-sized; d_gene: NA
CDR3aa: CSWTGGGRAWSTDTQYF; CDR3nt: TGCAGTTGGACCGGGGGCGGGAGGGCCTGGAGCACAGATACGCAGTATTTT; v_gene: TRBV20-1; j_gene: TRBJ2-3; abundance: medium-sized; d_gene: TRBD2
CDR3aa: CASSPGTGGYDTQYF; CDR3nt: TGTGCCAGCAGTCCCGGGACAGGGGGCTATGATACGCAGTATTTT; v_gene: TRBV6-1; j_gene: TRBJ2-3; abundance: many; d_gene: TRBD1
CDR3aa: CASSMGVAGSSGANVLTF; CDR3nt: TGCGCCAGCAGCATGGGAGTAGCGGGTTCCTCTGGGGCCAACGTCCTGACTTTC; v_gene: TRBV5-1; j_gene: TRBJ2-6; abundance: medium-sized; d_gene: TRBD2
CDR3aa: CASSLVGTPLHF; CDR3nt: TGTGCCAGCAGCTTAGTGGGTACACCCCTCCACTTT; v_gene: TRBV7-2; j_gene: TRBJ1-6; abundance: many; d_gene: NA
CDR3aa: CASSLLAGAGTGELFF; CDR3nt: TGTGCCAGCAGCCTACTAGCGGGGGCCGGCACCGGGGAGCTGTTTTTT; v_gene: TRBV7-6; j_gene: TRBJ2-2; abundance: medium-sized; d_gene: TRBD2
CDR3aa: CSATFPGQGRGTQYF; CDR3nt: TGCAGTGCTACATTCCCGGGACAGGGAAGGGGTACGCAGTATTTT; v_gene: TRBV20-1; j_gene: TRBJ2-3; abundance: medium-sized; d_gene: TRBD1
CDR3aa: CASSLRRVTEAFF; CDR3nt: TGTGCCAGCAGCCTAAGACGGGTCACTGAAGCTTTCTTT; v_gene: TRBV5-6; j_gene: TRBJ1-1; abundance: NA; d_gene: NA
CDR3aa: CASSLGISGGANVLTF; CDR3nt: TGTGCCAGCAGCTTAGGGATATCGGGTGGGGCCAACGTCCTGACTTTC; v_gene: TRBV7-2; j_gene: TRBJ2-6; abundance: medium-sized; d_gene: NA
CDR3aa: CSARIGTTSYNEQFF; CDR3nt: TGCAGTGCTAGGATAGGGACTACTAGCTACAATGAGCAGTTCTTC; v_gene: TRBV20-1; j_gene: TRBJ2-1; abundance: many; d_gene: TRBD2
CDR3aa: CASRGLGAEQPQHF; CDR3nt: TGTGCCAGCAGAGGCTTGGGGGCAGAGCAGCCCCAGCATTTT; v_gene: TRBV7-2; j_gene: TRBJ1-5; abundance: medium-sized; d_gene: NA
CDR3aa: CASRTTGRRYEQYF; CDR3nt: TGTGCCAGCAGAACGACAGGGAGGAGGTACGAGCAGTACTTC; v_gene: TRBV7-9; j_gene: TRBJ2-7; abundance: medium-sized; d_gene: NA
CDR3aa: CASSPTLGGAYNEQFF; CDR3nt: TGTGCCAGCAGTCCGACGTTAGGGGGCGCATACAATGAGCAGTTCTTC; v_gene: TRBV12-3/TRBV12-4; j_gene: TRBJ2-1; abundance: many; d_gene: TRBD1
CDR3aa: CASSGNSSTGELFF; CDR3nt: TGTGCCAGCAGCGGAAACAGTAGCACCGGGGAGCTGTTTTTT; v_gene: TRBV7-7; j_gene: TRBJ2-2; abundance: few; d_gene: NA
CDR3aa: CASSPGATRDNEQFF; CDR3nt: TGCGCCAGCAGCCCGGGGGCCACCCGAGACAATGAGCAGTTCTTC; v_gene: TRBV4-1; j_gene: TRBJ2-1; abundance: medium-sized; d_gene: NA
CDR3aa: CSAGTPSYEQYF; CDR3nt: TGCAGCGCCGGGACACCGTCCTACGAGCAGTACTTC; v_gene: TRBV29-1; j_gene: TRBJ2-7; abundance: NA; d_gene: NA
CDR3aa: CASSLEVNAAMNTEAFF; CDR3nt: TGCGCCAGCAGCTTGGAAGTTAATGCAGCTATGAACACTGAAGCTTTCTTT; v_gene: TRBV5-1; j_gene: TRBJ1-1; abundance: medium-sized; d_gene: NA
CDR3aa: CSVEARSSTDTQYF; CDR3nt: TGCAGCGTTGAAGCCCGGTCAAGCACAGATACGCAGTATTTT; v_gene: TRBV29-1; j_gene: TRBJ2-3; abundance: few; d_gene: NA
CDR3aa: CASSSPYDGVAQYF; CDR3nt: TGTGCCAGCAGTTCGCCCTATGACGGGGTGGCGCAGTACTTC; v_gene: TRBV12-3/TRBV12-4; j_gene: TRBJ2-7; abundance: medium-sized; d_gene: NA
CDR3aa: CAWSRMKVLGEQYF; CDR3nt: TGTGCCTGGAGTCGCATGAAGGTTTTGGGCGAGCAGTACTTC; v_gene: TRBV30; j_gene: TRBJ2-7; abundance: many; d_gene: NA
CDR3aa: CSARPSPAPSYEQYF; CDR3nt: TGCAGTGCTAGACCTTCCCCGGCCCCCTCCTACGAGCAGTACTTC; v_gene: TRBV20-1; j_gene: TRBJ2-7; abundance: many; d_gene: NA
CDR3aa: CASSLGILGYEQYF; CDR3nt: TGTGCCAGCAGCTTAGGGATTTTGGGCTACGAGCAGTACTTC; v_gene: TRBV13; j_gene: TRBJ2-7; abundance: medium-sized; d_gene: NA
CDR3aa: CASSWASDLDTQYF; CDR3nt: TGTGCCAGCAGTTGGGCATCCGATCTCGATACGCAGTATTTT; v_gene: TRBV2; j_gene: TRBJ2-3; abundance: few; d_gene: NA
CDR3aa: CSVEEMNTEAFF; CDR3nt: TGCAGCGTTGAAGAGATGAACACTGAAGCTTTCTTT; v_gene: TRBV29-1; j_gene: TRBJ1-1; abundance: many; d_gene: NA
CDR3aa: CASSTAGPGVNQPQHF; CDR3nt: TGTGCCAGTAGTACGGCCGGGCCAGGGGTCAATCAGCCCCAGCATTTT; v_gene: TRBV19; j_gene: TRBJ1-5; abundance: many; d_gene: NA
CDR3aa: CASSATGTSLYNEQFF; CDR3nt: TGTGCCAGCTCCGCGACAGGGACTAGCCTTTACAATGAGCAGTTCTTC; v_gene: TRBV18; j_gene: TRBJ2-1; abundance: NA; d_gene: TRBD2
CDR3aa: CASAPDRNNEQFF; CDR3nt: TGTGCCAGCGCCCCCGACCGAAACAATGAGCAGTTCTTC; v_gene: TRBV12-3/TRBV12-4; j_gene: TRBJ2-1; abundance: many; d_gene: NA
CDR3aa: CASSRVPYNEQFF; CDR3nt: TGTGCCAGCTCTAGGGTCCCCTACAATGAGCAGTTCTTC; v_gene: TRBV27; j_gene: TRBJ2-1; abundance: many; d_gene: NA
CDR3aa: CASSSQGAVGETQYF; CDR3nt: TGTGCCAGCAGTTCCCAGGGGGCTGTGGGAGAGACCCAGTACTTC; v_gene: TRBV2; j_gene: TRBJ2-5; abundance: medium-sized; d_gene: TRBD1
CDR3aa: CASRESGRAPETQYF; CDR3nt: TGTGCCAGCAGGGAGAGCGGGAGGGCCCCGGAGACCCAGTACTTC; v_gene: TRBV7-2; j_gene: TRBJ2-5; abundance: many; d_gene: TRBD2
CDR3aa: CASSFRTGPRSSYNEQFF; CDR3nt: TGTGCCAGCAGTTTCCGAACCGGGCCCCGGAGCTCCTACAATGAGCAGTTCTTC; v_gene: TRBV28; j_gene: TRBJ2-1; abundance: many; d_gene: NA
CDR3aa: CASRPFLNLRQTGGRTDTQYF; CDR3nt: TGTGCCAGCAGGCCCTTCCTTAATCTAAGACAGACAGGGGGCCGCACAGATACGCAGTATTTT; v_gene: TRBV6-5; j_gene: TRBJ2-3; abundance: medium-sized; d_gene: TRBD1
CDR3aa: CSVWEGRSSYEQYF; CDR3nt: TGCAGCGTTTGGGAGGGGCGAAGCTCCTACGAGCAGTACTTC; v_gene: TRBV29-1; j_gene: TRBJ2-7; abundance: many; d_gene: TRBD2